Shown below are 20 T cell receptor beta chains from a single sample sequenced in a study of cytomegalovirus exposure and HLA in healthy donors. The PCR was carried out with 60 Vbeta primers and 13 Jbeta primers. Repertoires were generated with immunoSEQ multiplex PCR, while TCRdb's copy carries only in-frame clones and drops some. The sample lists approximately 100,000 clones, under 85% seen once, with roughly 9.8% in the top ten. The sample taken for sequencing was PBMCs. The receptors come from a man aged 40-55 years in good health and CMV-seropositive.

The chain uses TRBV28 and TRBJ2-6; 14 bases fit TRBD2. Germline V gene data show CDR1 as MDHEN and CDR2 as SYDVKM. Trimming cost V 6 bases and J 2 bases; bases outside gene matches: 3. The CDR3 is 17 amino acids. CDR3 nucleotides: TGTGCCAGCAGCGGACTAGCGGGGGGCCCTGGGGCCAACGTCCTGACTTTC. This translates into CASSGLAGGPGANVLTF.

The chain links TRBV11-2 to TRBJ1-2, with D possibly being TRBD1 (5 bases). This CDR3 region has 14 residues. Germline V gene lookup returns CDR1 SGHAT and CDR2 FQNNGV. V dropped 5 bases and J dropped 1 base, with 11 bases sitting between them. The CDR3 sequence: CASSRGGGNYGYTF. In DNA, the CDR3 is TGTGCCAGCAGCAGGGGCGGGGGTAACTATGGCTACACCTTC.

The V and J genes are TRBV5-4 and TRBJ2-5; tentative D call: TRBD1 (5 bases). The CDR3 consists of 14 residues. V was cut by 3 bases and J by 2 bases, with 11 bases left in between. Per germline, CDR1 SGHNT and CDR2 YYREEE (reference sequence). CDR3 sequence (DNA): TGTGCCAGCAGCTCTGGGGCATCTCAAGAGACCCAGTACTTC. This gives the protein CASSSGASQETQYF.

The V gene is TRBV27, the J gene TRBJ1-6; TRBD1 matches at 7 bases. The germline gives CDR1 MNHEY, CDR2 SMNVEV (reference sequence). The length of the CDR3 is 16 residues. The V gene end was trimmed by 6 bases and the J gene end by 3 bases; junction bases not matched to a gene: 8. CDR3 bases: TGTGCCAGCAGGGGGATAGCAGGGGGCTATAATTCACCCCTCCACTTT. It translates to CASRGIAGGYNSPLHF.

This clone was seen only once. The chain uses TRBV11-2 and TRBJ1-1, with TRBD1 identical over 7 bases. Unmatched junction bases numbered 10, after V lost 5 bases and J lost 4 bases. Germline V gives CDR1 SGHAT, CDR2 FQNNGV. The CDR3 runs 15 residues. In DNA form, the CDR3 reads TGTGCCAGCAGCGTAGGGACAGCTTTTGGCACTGAAGCTTTCTTT. Encoded protein: CASSVGTAFGTEAFF. The entire variable domain, with the rest obtained from reference TRBV11-2 and TRBJ1-1, is as follows: EAGVAQSPRYKIIEKRQSVAFWCNPISGHATLYWYQQILGQGPKLLIQFQNNGVVDDSQLPKDRFSAERLKGVDSTLKIQPAKLEDSAVYLCASSVGTAFGTEAFFGQGTRLTVV.

The chain carries TRBV7-8 and TRBJ2-7, with D possibly being TRBD1 (6 bases). V was cut by 5 bases and J by 9 bases, with 23 bases left in between. From germline, CDR1 is SGHVS and CDR2 FQNEAQ. The CDR3 contains 15 residues. CDR3 sequence (DNA): TGTGCCAGCAGCCCGTCCGGGACACATCTTCATGGGCAGTACTTC. Residues: CASSPSGTHLHGQYF.

This chain joins TRBV4-3 and TRBJ2-5; D not certain. V lost 4 bases to trimming and J lost 2 bases, with 17 bases between them. Germline CDR1 LGHNA, CDR2 YSLEER. CDR3 size: 16 residues. Written as DNA, the CDR3 is TGCGCCAGCAGCCCGCGCCATCCCCCTCTTCAAGAGACCCAGTACTTC. It codes for CASSPRHPPLQETQYF.

V usage is TRBV5-1 and J usage is TRBJ2-1; the D is unclear. The CDR3 has 12 amino acids. Germline V gene data show CDR1 as SGHRS and CDR2 as YFSETQ. The V end was cut by 4 bases, the J end by 4 bases, with 6 bases between. The CDR3 spells CASSQSYNEQFF. CDR3 DNA: TGCGCCAGCAGCCAGTCATACAATGAGCAGTTCTTC.

The CDR3 DNA follows: TGTGCCAGCAGCAGCCGGGACAGAGGACAGCCCCAGCATTTT. Translation gives CASSSRDRGQPQHF. The chain has TRBV28 and TRBJ1-5, with 7 nucleotides matching TRBD1. There are 14 residues in the CDR3. Germline V gene lookup returns CDR1 MDHEN and CDR2 SYDVKM. The trim removed 6 bases at V and 7 bases at J, leaving 9 bases unmatched.

V and J are TRBV28 and TRBJ2-5; D perhaps matches TRBD2 (6 bases). The CDR3 has 15 residues. In germline, CDR1 is MDHEN, CDR2 SYDVKM. V gave up 4 bases and J gave up 7 bases, with 19 bases separating them. The CDR3 bases are TGTGCCAGCAGTTCGGGGACTTGGCAGGAGAGGACCCAGTACTTC. This gives the protein CASSSGTWQERTQYF.

J is TRBJ2-1 and V is TRBV6-6; 8 positions agree with TRBD2. V was clipped by 0 bases and J by 6 bases; unmatched bases: 7. Per the germline V gene, CDR1 is MNHNY and CDR2 is SVGAGI (reference sequence). This CDR3 has 16 amino acids. The CDR3 nucleotides read TGTGCCAGCAGTTACTCGGGCGGGGGGACTCTCAATGAGCAGTTCTTC. This sequence encodes CASSYSGGGTLNEQFF.

V usage is TRBV18 and J usage is TRBJ1-2; D is undetermined. Germline V gives CDR1 KGHSH, CDR2 LQKENI. Trimming took 3 bases from V and 8 from J, leaving 13 bases between them. CDR3 length: 13 residues. The DNA for the CDR3 is TGTGCCAGCTCACCGACGGGAGATCTAGGCTACACCTTC. It yields the protein CASSPTGDLGYTF.

V usage is TRBV5-4 and J usage is TRBJ1-1; D is perhaps TRBD1 (6 bases). The length of the CDR3 is 14 residues. Germline V CDR1 and CDR2: SGHNT, YYREEE (reference sequence). The ends were cut back, 5 bases at V and 11 bases at J, with 22 bases in the middle. CDR3 in DNA: TGTGCCAGCAGGGCTACAGGGTCCCTGAATGGGGCTTTCTTT. This sequence encodes CASRATGSLNGAFF.

This rearrangement joins TRBV6-6 to TRBJ2-2; D perhaps matches TRBD1 (6 bases). CDR1 and CDR2 (germline): MNHNY, SVGAGI (reference sequence). Trimming stripped 2 bases from V and 0 bases from J, with 10 bases between. The CDR3 sequence is 16 residues long. CDR3 amino acids: CASSYPTGPNTGELFF. As DNA, the CDR3 is TGTGCCAGCAGTTACCCGACAGGCCCGAACACCGGGGAGCTGTTTTTT.

This clone has more than one count but fewer than ten. Mismatch with germline at one junction end may stem from a read error. The chain links TRBV7-9 to TRBJ1-1, with TRBD1 as a possible D gene (5 bases). In germline, CDR1 is SEHNR, CDR2 FQNEAQ (reference sequence). The CDR3 extends over 14 amino acids. CDR3 amino acids: CSSSDSRLNTEAFF. CDR3 bases: TGTTCCAGCTCCGACAGTCGTTTGAACACTGAAGCTTTCTTT.

The chain recombines TRBV5-1 with TRBJ2-3, with 15 bases identical to TRBD2. After removal of 3 bases from V and 5 bases from J, the junction contained 4 bases not matched to a gene. CDR3 size: 16 residues. Germline assignment: CDR1 SGHRS and CDR2 YFSETQ. The CDR3 DNA reads TGCGCCAGCAGCTGGACTAGCGGGGGGGCTGGAGATACGCAGTATTTT. Its protein product is CASSWTSGGAGDTQYF.

The rearrangement links TRBV4-1 to TRBJ2-7, with D perhaps TRBD2 (6 bases). This CDR3 contains 15 residues. V was clipped by 0 bases and J by 2 bases, with 11 bases between them. Germline CDR1 MGHRA, CDR2 YSYEKL. The CDR3 reads CASSQERGPTYEQYF. The CDR3 DNA is TGCGCCAGCAGCCAAGAGCGGGGACCCACCTACGAGCAGTACTTC.

This clone showed up just once. This chain joins TRBV7-9 and TRBJ1-1, with no clear D. V was shortened by 3 bases and J by 0 bases, with 14 bases between the two germline ends. This CDR3 has 16 residues. CDR1 and CDR2 from the germline V gene are SEHNR and FQNEAQ (reference sequence). The CDR3 DNA follows: TGTGCCAGCAGCTTCTGGGGTGGGAGGGTGAACACTGAAGCTTTCTTT. This encodes CASSFWGGRVNTEAFF.

Remarks on this clone: One end of the junction does not line up with germline, which may come from a read error. The V gene is TRBV6-6, the J gene TRBJ1-3; D not resolved. The germline V gene has CDR1 MNHNY and CDR2 SVGAGI (reference sequence). This CDR3 comprises 12 residues. In DNA, the CDR3 is TGTGCCAGCAGCCACGTCCGAACACCGCTAGATTTT. Protein: CASSHVRTPLDF.

This clone has a single count. This chain connects TRBV19 to TRBJ1-2, with 9 bases matching TRBD1. Germline V gene data show CDR1 as LNHDA and CDR2 as SQIVND (reference sequence). The CDR3 is made up of 13 amino acids. J lost 8 bases, V lost 5 bases, and 6 bases had no gene match. For the CDR3, the DNA is TGTGCCAGTAGTTTTTACAGGGGGCAGGGCTACACCTTC. Amino acid sequence: CASSFYRGQGYTF.